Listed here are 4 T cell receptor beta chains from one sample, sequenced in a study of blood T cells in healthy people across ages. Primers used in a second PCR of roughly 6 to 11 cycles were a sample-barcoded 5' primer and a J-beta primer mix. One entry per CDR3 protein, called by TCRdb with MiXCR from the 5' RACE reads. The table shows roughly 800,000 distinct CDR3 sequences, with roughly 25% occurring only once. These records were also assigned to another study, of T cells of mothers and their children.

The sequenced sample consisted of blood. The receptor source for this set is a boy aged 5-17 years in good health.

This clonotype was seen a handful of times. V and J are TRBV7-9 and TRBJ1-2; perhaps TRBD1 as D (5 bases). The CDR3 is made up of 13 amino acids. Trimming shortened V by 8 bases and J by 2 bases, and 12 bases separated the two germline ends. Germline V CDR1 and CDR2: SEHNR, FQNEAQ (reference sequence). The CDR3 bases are TGTGCCAGCTGGGGGGAGGGGAACTATGGCTACACCTTC. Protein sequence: CASWGEGNYGYTF.

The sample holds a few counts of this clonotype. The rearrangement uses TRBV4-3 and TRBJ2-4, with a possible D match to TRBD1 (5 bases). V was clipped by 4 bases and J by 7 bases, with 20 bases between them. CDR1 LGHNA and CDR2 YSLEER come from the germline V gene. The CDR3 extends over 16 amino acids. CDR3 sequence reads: CASSPLTDPLRNIQYF. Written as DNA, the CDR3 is TGCGCCAGCAGCCCATTGACAGACCCCCTGAGGAACATTCAGTACTTC.

The CDR3 DNA reads TGCAGCGTTGAAAACCTTGGCGGCGGATATGGCTACACCTTC. Translation gives CSVENLGGGYGYTF. This rearrangement joins TRBV29-1 to TRBJ1-2; D uncertain. CDR1 is SQVTM, CDR2 ANQGSEA, per germline. V dropped 2 bases and J dropped 5 bases, with 15 bases sitting between them. The CDR3 has 14 amino acids.

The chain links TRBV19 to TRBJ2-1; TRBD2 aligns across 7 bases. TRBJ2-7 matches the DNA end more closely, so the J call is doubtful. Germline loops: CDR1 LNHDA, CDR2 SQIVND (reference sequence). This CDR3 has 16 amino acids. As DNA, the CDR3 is TGTGCCAGTAGTATAGATGCGGGGGTCATGGCCTACGAGCAGTACTTC. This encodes CASSIDAGVMAYEQYF.